This T cell receptor beta chain comes out of a study of blood T cell repertoires in COVID-19. The wider study: From T cells, B-cell-depleted T cells, or PBMCs came the material, which was cDNA or gDNA.

Enrolled through a virtual design, the participants were between roughly 18 and 95 years of age and came from 24 US areas. Participants' own reports of clinical history determined their cohort assignment. In the original workflow: Quantification of nucleated cells was approximated via reference gene primer amplification. Sequenced by immunoSEQ multiplex PCR; TCRdb stores in-frame clones only, minus some. V, J and clone size were drawn from that table, and D and trimming were deduced from the DNA. The table includes about 280,000 clones, around 85% detected once. V lost 2 bases and J 5 bases, leaving 10 bases between the germline ends. CDR1 and CDR2 from the germline V gene are SGHKS and YYEKEE (reference sequence). CDR3 length: 14 amino acids.

Sequenced input: PBMCs or T cells enriched from blood (not recorded which). The source of this sequence is a woman aged 45-59 years who had recovered from COVID-19. V is TRBV5-5 and J is TRBJ2-2; no firm D call. In DNA, the CDR3 is TGTGCCAGCAGCTTTCGGTTGGAGACCGGGGAGCTGTTTTTT. Amino acid sequence: CASSFRLETGELFF. Looking up the rest from reference TRBV5-5 and TRBJ2-2 gives the full variable domain: DAGVTQSPTHLIKTRGQQVTLRCSPISGHKSVSWYQQVLGQGPQFIFQYYEKEERGRGNFPDRFSARQFPNYSSELNVNALLLGDSALYLCASSFRLETGELFFGEGSRLTVL.